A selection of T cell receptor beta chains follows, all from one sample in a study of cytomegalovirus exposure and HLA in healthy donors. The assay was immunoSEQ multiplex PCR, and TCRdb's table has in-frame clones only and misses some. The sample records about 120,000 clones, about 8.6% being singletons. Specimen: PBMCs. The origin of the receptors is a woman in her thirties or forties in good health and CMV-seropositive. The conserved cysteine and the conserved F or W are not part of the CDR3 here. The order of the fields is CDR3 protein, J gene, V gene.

ASSITGSSYNEQF,TRBJ2-1,TRBV7-9
ASSLVLGATGELF,TRBJ2-2,TRBV11-2
ASSLIGGSHYYEQY,TRBJ2-7,TRBV5-6
ASDRLSYNEQF,TRBJ2-1,TRBV30
ASSWTQGVEFGEQY,TRBJ2-7,TRBV2
ASRLGQGPYEQY,TRBJ2-7,TRBV6-1
ASSLGGGQAIYEQY,NA,TRBV7-9
ASSPPGYNQPQH,TRBJ1-5,TRBV7-2
ASRPPGGLNIQY,TRBJ2-4,TRBV19
AWDTGGSGANVLT,TRBJ2-6,TRBV30
ASIFDRLGEAF,TRBJ1-1,TRBV2
ASSTGQGSTDTQY,TRBJ2-3,TRBV5-5
ASSLGLAAPREQY,TRBJ2-7,TRBV28
ASSAGQLSYEQY,TRBJ2-7,TRBV5-1
ASSWTSGLRYEQY,TRBJ2-7,TRBV5-1
SAGQAGETQY,TRBJ2-5,TRBV29-1
ASSLGLQVNTGELF,TRBJ2-2,TRBV7-2
ATSRGFRDSSYEQY,TRBJ2-7,TRBV15
ASSIDRAYEQY,TRBJ2-7,TRBV19
ASSLGGYRGYT,TRBJ1-2,TRBV5-6
ASRAVGEGMNEQF,TRBJ2-1,TRBV5-1
ASIPPGGPNQPQH,TRBJ1-5,TRBV6-1
ASSQGDRYGYT,TRBJ1-2,TRBV11-2
ASSRSRDSTDTQY,TRBJ2-3,TRBV5-1
ASASQGWGTEAF,TRBJ1-1,TRBV19
ASSLDRGREKLF,TRBJ1-4,TRBV18
ASSRGQGALNTEAF,TRBJ1-1,TRBV4-1
ASRTGARGYT,TRBJ1-2,TRBV27
ASTVSDSPLH,TRBJ1-6,TRBV2
AWSPREYEQY,TRBJ2-7,TRBV30
ASSEALTGGGAANEKLF,TRBJ1-4,TRBV6-1
ATSTSGHPSSF,TRBJ1-1,TRBV15
AWSATSTDTQY,TRBJ2-3,TRBV30
ASSKGQGFTEAF,TRBJ1-1,TRBV11-2
ASSDGLHTEAF,TRBJ1-1,TRBV10-1
ASSLAGGPRETQY,TRBJ2-5,TRBV19
ASSFERDQY,TRBJ2-5,TRBV7-6
ASSPYRVANEKLF,TRBJ1-4,TRBV7-2
ASSGEFSGSYGYT,TRBJ1-2,TRBV2
ASRVTGGLYGYT,TRBJ1-2,TRBV5-1
ASSWGGQGIQPQH,TRBJ1-5,TRBV5-6
ASSPVERGINGQF,TRBJ2-1,TRBV4-1
ASSHDSSTNEKLF,TRBJ1-4,TRBV7-9
ASSLEGFSYNSPLH,TRBJ1-6,TRBV28
ASTRTRNTEAF,TRBJ1-1,TRBV2
ASSRDRGTNYGYT,TRBJ1-2,TRBV5-1
ASSGWQMNTEAF,TRBJ1-1,TRBV2
ASTSGGINNEQF,TRBJ2-1,TRBV27
ASSSQYGYT,TRBJ1-2,TRBV28
ASSLDIGGYEQY,TRBJ2-7,TRBV6-5